This T cell receptor beta chain was sequenced during a study of blood T cell repertoires in COVID-19. Repertoires were generated with immunoSEQ multiplex PCR, while TCRdb's copy carries only in-frame clones and drops some. The sample lists 80,000 to 100,000 clones, 80% occurring once. Sequenced input: peripheral blood. The clonotype was recovered from a woman between 65 and 79 years old with acute or convalescent COVID-19.

The CDR3 bases are TGTGCCAGCAGCCAAGGACAGGGAGACTCACCCCTCCACTTT. Amino acid sequence: CASSQGQGDSPLHF. This chain joins TRBV3-1 (or the pseudogene TRBV3-2) and TRBJ1-6; TRBD1 aligns across 7 bases. CDR3 length: 14 residues. V was clipped by 1 base and J by 10 bases; unmatched bases: 4. Germline V gives CDR1 LGHDT, CDR2 YNNKEL (reference sequence).